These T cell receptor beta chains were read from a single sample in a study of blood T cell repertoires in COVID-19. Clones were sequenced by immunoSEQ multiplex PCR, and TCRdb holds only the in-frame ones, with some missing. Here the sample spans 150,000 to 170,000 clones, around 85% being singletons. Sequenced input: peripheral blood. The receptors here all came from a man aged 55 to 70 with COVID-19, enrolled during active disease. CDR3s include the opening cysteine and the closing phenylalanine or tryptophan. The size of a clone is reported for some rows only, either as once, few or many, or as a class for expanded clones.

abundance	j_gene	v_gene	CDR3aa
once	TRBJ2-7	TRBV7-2	CASSFGTFSGGSYEQYF
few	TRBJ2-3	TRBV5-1	CASARQSRTDTQYF
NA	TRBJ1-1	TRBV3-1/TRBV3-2	CASSLSGRGTEAFF
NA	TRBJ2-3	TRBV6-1	CASSEVSGRSITDTQYF
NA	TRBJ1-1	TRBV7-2	CASSQTGDHIEWTEAFF
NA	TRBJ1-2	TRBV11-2	CASSLVSGYGYTF
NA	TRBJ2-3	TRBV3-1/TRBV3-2	CASSQDLTSGGTDTQYF
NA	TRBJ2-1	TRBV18	CASSPPGLAGNNEQFF
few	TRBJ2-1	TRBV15	CATSNWGQTYNEQFF
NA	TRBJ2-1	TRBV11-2	CASSFFDEQFF
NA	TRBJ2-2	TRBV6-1	CASSDSRILFF
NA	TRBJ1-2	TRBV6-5	CASDPGTANYGYTF
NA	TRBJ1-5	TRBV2	CASREEWPQPQHF
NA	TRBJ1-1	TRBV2	CASSGEQGNTEAFF
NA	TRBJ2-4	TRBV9	CASSVGDFGKNIQYF
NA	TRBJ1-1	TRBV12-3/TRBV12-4	CASTGGWNTEAFF
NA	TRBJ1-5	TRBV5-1	CASSLDTGGKQPQHF
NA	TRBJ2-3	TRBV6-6	CASRGQGLDTQYF
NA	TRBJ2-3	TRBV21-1	CASSPRGKDTDTQYF
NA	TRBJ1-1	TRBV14	CASSQVDRDFTEAFF
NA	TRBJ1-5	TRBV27	CASSTPGPNQPQHF
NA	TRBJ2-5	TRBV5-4	CASSPQGTGGRETQYF
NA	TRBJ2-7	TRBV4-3	CASSQEQGYEQYF
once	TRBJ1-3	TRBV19	CASSPRQSARDTIYF
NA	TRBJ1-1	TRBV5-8	CASSLVLQGAAEAFF
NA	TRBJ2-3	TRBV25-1	CASSEPPGTQYF
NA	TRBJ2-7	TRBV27	CASSLSSRGQGMTYEQYF
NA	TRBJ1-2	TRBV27	CATKRDSFNYGYTF
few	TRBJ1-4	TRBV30	CARRGTEASNEKLFF
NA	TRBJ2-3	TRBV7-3	CASSPNPASTDTQYF
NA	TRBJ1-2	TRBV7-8	CASSWEGSGYTF
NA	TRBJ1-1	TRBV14	CASRRDSHTEAFF
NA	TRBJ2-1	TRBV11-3	CASKTGQGAHYNEQFF
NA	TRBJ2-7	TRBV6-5	CASRPGQVYEQYF
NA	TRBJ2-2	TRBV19	CASSTTTGIYSGELFF
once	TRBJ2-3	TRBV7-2	CASSLSHGTQYF
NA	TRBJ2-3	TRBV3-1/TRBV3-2	CASSQSRSSTDTQYF
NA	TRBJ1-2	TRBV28	CASSLGPLTSNYGYTF
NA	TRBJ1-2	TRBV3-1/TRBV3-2	CASSRDSLYGYTF
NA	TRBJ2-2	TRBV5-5	CASSWGGAGELFF
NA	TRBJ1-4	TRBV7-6	CASSLNRGNEKLFF
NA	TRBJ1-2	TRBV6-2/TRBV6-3	CASSYLTGGPANYGYTF
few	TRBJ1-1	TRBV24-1	CATTPGPDTEAFF
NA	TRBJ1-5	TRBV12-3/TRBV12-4	CASSSRRDQPQHF
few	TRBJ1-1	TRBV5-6	CASSRLDRDFPEAFF
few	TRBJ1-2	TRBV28	CASSGQIINYGYTF
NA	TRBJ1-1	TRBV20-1	CSASQAYEAFF
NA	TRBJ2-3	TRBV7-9	CASSGLGPDTQYF
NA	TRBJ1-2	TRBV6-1	CASSESGTPNYGYTF
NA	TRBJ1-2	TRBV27	CASSRAGGWGYTF
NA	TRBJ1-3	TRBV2	CASSPGSGNTIYF
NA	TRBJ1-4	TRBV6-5	CASRRQGMMGEKLFF
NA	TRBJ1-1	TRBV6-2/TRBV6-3	CASSDPRGQGSEAFF
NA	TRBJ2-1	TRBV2	CASSDWLAGNENEQFF
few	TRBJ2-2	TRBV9	CASSVDPSGNTGELFF
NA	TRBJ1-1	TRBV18	CASSRTGVEDTEAFF
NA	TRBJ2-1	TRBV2	CASHGGRGLAGNNEQFF
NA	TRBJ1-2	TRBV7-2	CASSQSPRDPRGYTF
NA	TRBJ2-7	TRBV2	CASSERSGAYEQYF
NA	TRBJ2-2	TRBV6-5	CASSYIWNTGELFF